The 23 T cell receptor beta chains below all came from one sample that was sequenced in a study of blood T cell repertoires in COVID-19. Method: immunoSEQ multiplex PCR; TCRdb's copy keeps in-frame clones and lacks some. The sample lists 200,000 to 250,000 clones, roughly 77% seen once, with 7.5% to 10% in the top ten. Sequenced sample: PBMCs or T cells enriched from blood (not recorded which). The receptors stem from a middle-aged man who had recovered from COVID-19.

This clone was seen ten or more times. The chain couples TRBV7-2 to TRBJ2-3, with D possibly matching TRBD2 (5 bases). CDR1 is SGHTA and CDR2 is FQGNSA in the germline V gene. The CDR3 runs 13 residues. With 1 base removed from V and 4 bases from J, the gap between germline ends came to 6 bases. CDR3 residues: CASSLGGSDTQYF. DNA for the CDR3: TGTGCCAGCAGCTTAGGAGGGTCAGATACGCAGTATTTT.

This rearrangement joins TRBV29-1 to TRBJ2-1; tentative D call: TRBD1 (6 bases). The CDR3 sequence is 13 residues long. V was trimmed by 3 bases and J by 9 bases, leaving 15 bases between them. From germline, CDR1 is SQVTM and CDR2 ANQGSEA. CDR3 sequence reads: CSVEVRGKGEQFF. CDR3 DNA: TGCAGCGTTGAGGTCAGGGGAAAGGGTGAGCAGTTCTTC.

This chain connects TRBV19 to TRBJ2-3; 10 nucleotides match TRBD1. Looked up from germline, CDR1 is LNHDA and CDR2 is SQIVND (reference sequence). The J segment lost 7 bases and the V segment lost 6 bases, leaving 4 bases of the junction unmatched. The CDR3 consists of 13 residues. CDR3 amino acids: CASSGQGVNTQYF. The DNA for the CDR3 is TGTGCCAGTAGCGGACAGGGGGTCAATACGCAGTATTTT.

This sequence joins TRBV30 and TRBJ1-5; TRBD1 agrees at 7 bases. The CDR3 totals 13 residues. The germline CDR1 and CDR2 sequences are GTSNPN and SVGIG (reference sequence). V shed 6 bases and J 3 bases; nucleotides not matched to a gene: 5. The DNA for the CDR3 is TGTGCCTGCAACAGGGGAGTCAATCAGCCCCAGCATTTT. Translating gives CACNRGVNQPQHF. The whole variable domain, filled in from reference TRBV30 and TRBJ1-5, reads SQTIHQWPATLVQPVGSPLSLECTVEGTSNPNLYWYRQAAGRGLQLLFYSVGIGQISSEVPQNLSASRPQDRQFILSSKKLLLSDSGFYLCACNRGVNQPQHFGDGTRLSIL.

This chain joins TRBV5-1 and TRBJ1-1; D unresolved. The V end was cut by 0 bases, the J end by 4 bases, with 7 bases between. CDR1 is SGHRS and CDR2 is YFSETQ in the germline V gene. The CDR3 extends over 13 amino acids. This CDR3 is CASSLGLATEAFF. CDR3 bases: TGCGCCAGCAGCTTGGGGCTGGCCACTGAAGCTTTCTTT.

The CDR3 region has the DNA TGCAGCGTTTTCCGGACAGGGCAAACTAATGAAAAACTGTTTTTT. Protein sequence: CSVFRTGQTNEKLFF. The gene calls are TRBV29-1 and TRBJ1-4; 8 bases align to TRBD1. Germline CDR1 reads SQVTM; CDR2 reads ANQGSEA. The CDR3 is 15 residues long. V lost 5 bases and J lost 1; bases outside the gene matches: 6.

V gene TRBV12-3 or TRBV12-4 combines with J gene TRBJ2-5; D is perhaps TRBD1 (5 bases). CDR3 length: 13 amino acids. Trimming shortened V by 5 bases and J by 4 bases, and 11 bases separated the two germline ends. The CDR3 loop reads CASSNTGGETQYF. For the CDR3, the DNA is TGTGCCAGCAGTAACACAGGTGGAGAGACCCAGTACTTC.

This chain links TRBV7-3 with TRBJ1-1; 9 bases agree with TRBD1. V shed 5 bases and J 9 bases; nucleotides not matched to a gene: 4. CDR3 length equals 12 residues. Germline V gives CDR1 SGHTA, CDR2 FQGTGA. The CDR3 DNA reads as TGTGCCAGCAGCACAGGGACAGGGAAAGCTTTCTTT. It yields the protein CASSTGTGKAFF.

The chain combines TRBV5-1 with TRBJ2-5, with D possibly TRBD2 on 5 matching bases. Germline loops: CDR1 SGHRS, CDR2 YFSETQ. The CDR3 runs to 16 residues. V was shortened by 0 bases and J by 3 bases, with 15 bases between the two germline ends. The CDR3 loop reads CASSLVPSSGEETQYF. The CDR3 DNA reads TGCGCCAGCAGCTTGGTTCCTAGCTCGGGCGAAGAGACCCAGTACTTC.

The chain links TRBV4-1 to TRBJ2-7; perhaps TRBD1 as D (5 bases). With 0 bases removed from V and 3 bases from J, the gap between germline ends came to 12 bases. Germline V gene lookup returns CDR1 MGHRA and CDR2 YSYEKL. The CDR3 totals 15 residues. The CDR3 DNA reads TGCGCCAGCAGCCAAGATCCAGGGTACGGCTACGAGCAGTACTTC. Its translation: CASSQDPGYGYEQYF.

The chain joins TRBV19 to TRBJ1-2, with 8 nucleotides matching TRBD1. The trim removed 7 bases at V and 8 bases at J, leaving 6 bases unmatched. The CDR3 length is 12 residues. The germline V gene has CDR1 LNHDA and CDR2 SQIVND (reference sequence). The CDR3 DNA sequence: TGTGCCAGTACCCGGGACAGGAACGGCTACACCTTC. It specifies CASTRDRNGYTF.

The gene calls are TRBV12-3 or TRBV12-4 and TRBJ2-2; tentative D call: TRBD2 (6 bases). This CDR3 has 13 amino acids. Trimming removed 5 bases from V and 7 bases from J, with 11 bases in between. The CDR3 nucleotides are TGTGCCAGCAGTCTCCGGGAGATCGGGGAGCTGTTTTTT. It is translated as CASSLREIGELFF.

This clone was seen only once. The gene calls are TRBV6-5 and TRBJ1-5; a weak D match, TRBD1 (6 bases). The V end was cut by 7 bases, the J end by 6 bases, with 10 bases between. Looked up from germline, CDR1 is MNHEY and CDR2 is SVGAGI. CDR3 length equals 12 residues. The CDR3 DNA reads TGTGCCAGCATCACAGGGACTCAGCCCCAGCATTTT. This translates into CASITGTQPQHF.

The chain combines TRBV7-3 with TRBJ1-1; TRBD1 matches at 12 bases. CDR1 and CDR2 from the germline V gene are SGHTA and FQGTGA. CDR3 length: 17 residues. V shed 4 bases, J shed 5 bases, and the junction held 11 bases outside the gene matches. The CDR3 sequence: CASSSSRDRGPGTEAFF. The CDR3 coding sequence is TGTGCCAGCAGCTCGTCCCGGGACAGGGGGCCGGGGACTGAAGCTTTCTTT.

The chain uses TRBV7-8 and TRBJ2-7, with D maybe TRBD2 (7 bases). Germline lookup yields CDR1 SGHVS and CDR2 FQNEAQ. CDR3 length equals 15 residues. The V and J ends lost 7 bases and 0 bases respectively, with 16 bases between them. This CDR3 reads CASKGGAFSSYEQYF. The CDR3 DNA follows: TGTGCCAGCAAGGGGGGGGCCTTCAGCTCCTACGAGCAGTACTTC.

V is TRBV5-6 and J is TRBJ1-6, with a tentative D call TRBD1 (6 bases). V lost 2 bases, J lost 10 bases, and 25 bases lay in between. This CDR3 spans 18 amino acids. Germline-derived CDR1 and CDR2 are SGHDT and YYEEEE. CDR3 sequence: CASSFRLFGAGERSPLHF. CDR3 coding DNA: TGTGCCAGCAGCTTTCGTCTGTTTGGGGCAGGGGAACGGTCACCCCTCCACTTT.

The J gene is TRBJ1-3, the V gene TRBV9, with unresolved D. With 3 bases removed from V and 8 bases from J, the gap between germline ends came to 9 bases. Germline loops: CDR1 SGDLS, CDR2 YYNGEE. CDR3 length equals 12 residues. The CDR3 DNA is TGTGCCAGCAGCGCCTTATTAGACACCATATATTTT. This encodes CASSALLDTIYF.

Points on this clone: At the DNA level, this CDR3 is encoded by other sequences in the same sample as well. The DNA of the CDR3 is TGTGCCAGCAGCCAGGGACTAGCTGGCACAGATACGCAGTATTTT. Amino acids: CASSQGLAGTDTQYF. This sequence joins TRBV4-2 and TRBJ2-3; 9 bases are shared with TRBD2. Germline-derived CDR1 and CDR2 are LGHNA and YNFKEQ. V was pared by 3 bases and J by 1 base, with 2 bases of the junction left unmatched. This CDR3 contains 15 residues.

This clone was observed a few times. The gene calls are TRBV19 and TRBJ1-1, with no clear D. Germline V gives CDR1 LNHDA, CDR2 SQIVND (reference sequence). This CDR3 spans 15 amino acids. Trimming took 3 bases from V and 3 from J, leaving 14 bases between them. The CDR3 sequence is CASSIDDISDTEAFF. Written as DNA, the CDR3 is TGTGCCAGTAGTATTGACGACATTTCGGACACTGAAGCTTTCTTT.

The J gene is TRBJ1-3, the V gene TRBV19; TRBD1 matches 8 bases. This CDR3 has 16 amino acids. The V segment lost 6 bases and the J segment 0 bases; nucleotides outside the gene matches: 7. The germline gives CDR1 LNHDA, CDR2 SQIVND (reference sequence). CDR3 residues: CASSRQGLYSGNTIYF. CDR3 nucleotide sequence: TGTGCCAGTAGCCGACAGGGGCTCTACTCTGGAAACACCATATATTTT.

The V and J genes are TRBV5-1 and TRBJ2-2, with TRBD2 as a possible D gene (6 bases). V lost 0 bases to trimming and J lost 7 bases, with 16 bases between them. This CDR3 is 16 amino acids long. The germline V gene encodes CDR1 SGHRS and CDR2 YFSETQ. The CDR3 nucleotides are TGCGCCAGCAGCTTGGATGGTAGCGGCTCATTCGGGGAGCTGTTTTTT. Its protein product is CASSLDGSGSFGELFF.

CDR3 sequence (DNA): TGTGCCAGCAGAACGGACAGATCAAATTCACCCCTCCACTTT. Translation: CASRTDRSNSPLHF. The V call is TRBV7-8, the J call TRBJ1-6, with D perhaps TRBD1 (6 bases). V was cut by 6 bases and J by 7 bases, with 13 bases left in between. CDR1 is SGHVS, CDR2 FQNEAQ, per germline. The CDR3 extends over 14 amino acids. The full variable domain, completed using reference TRBV7-8 and TRBJ1-6, is GAGVSQSPRYKVAKRGQDVALRCDPISGHVSLFWYQQALGQGPEFLTYFQNEAQLDKSGLPSDRFFAERPEGSVSTLKIQRTQQEDSAVYLCASRTDRSNSPLHFGNGTRLTVT.

This chain connects TRBV6-4 to TRBJ1-6; D might be TRBD1 (6 bases). In germline, CDR1 is MRHNA, CDR2 SNTAGT. CDR3 length: 15 residues. V was clipped by 0 bases and J by 7 bases, with 10 bases between them. The CDR3 DNA follows: TGTGCCAGCAGTGACTCGACTGGGGGCAATTCACCCCTCCACTTT. Protein: CASSDSTGGNSPLHF.